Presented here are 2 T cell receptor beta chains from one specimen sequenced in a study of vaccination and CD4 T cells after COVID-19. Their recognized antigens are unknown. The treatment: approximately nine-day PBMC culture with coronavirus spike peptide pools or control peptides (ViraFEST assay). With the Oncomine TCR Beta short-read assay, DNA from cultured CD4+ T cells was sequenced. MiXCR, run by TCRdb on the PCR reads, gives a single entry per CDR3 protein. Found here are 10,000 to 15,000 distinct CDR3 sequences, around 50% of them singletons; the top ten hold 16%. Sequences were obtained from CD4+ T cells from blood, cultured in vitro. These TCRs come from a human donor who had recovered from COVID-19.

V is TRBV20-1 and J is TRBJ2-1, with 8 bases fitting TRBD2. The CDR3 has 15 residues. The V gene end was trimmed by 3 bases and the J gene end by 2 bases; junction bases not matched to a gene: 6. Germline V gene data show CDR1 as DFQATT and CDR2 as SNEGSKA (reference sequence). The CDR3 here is CSASASGLPYNEQFF. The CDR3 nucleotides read TGCAGTGCTAGTGCTAGCGGGCTTCCCTACAATGAGCAGTTCTTC.

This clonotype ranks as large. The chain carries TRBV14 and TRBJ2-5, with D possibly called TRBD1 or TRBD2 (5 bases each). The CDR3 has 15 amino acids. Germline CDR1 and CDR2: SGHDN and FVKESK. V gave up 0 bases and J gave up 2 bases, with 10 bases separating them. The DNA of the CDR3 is TGTGCCAGCAGCCAAGATTTGAGGGGACAAGAGACCCAGTACTTC. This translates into CASSQDLRGQETQYF.